This TCR beta chain appears in the sequencing data of a study of shared clonotypes between healthy human individuals. Sequencing used immunoSEQ multiplex PCR; TCRdb keeps in-frame clones, though not all of them. The table lists a few hundred thousand clones, less than 80% of them singletons, with 12% in the top ten. The CDR3 spans 13 residues. V shed 6 bases and J 6 bases; nucleotides not matched to a gene: 4. Germline lookup yields CDR1 SNHLY and CDR2 FYNNEI. This clone was seen at least ten times. This chain joins TRBV2 and TRBJ1-1; 10 bases map to TRBD1. This sequence was found in a woman between 40 and 55 years old in good health. Some clones in this sample may be carry-over from other donors' samples. The sequenced sample was PBMCs. The CDR3 sequence: CASRRQGAPEAFF. The CDR3 region has the DNA TGTGCCAGCAGAAGACAGGGGGCGCCTGAAGCTTTCTTT.